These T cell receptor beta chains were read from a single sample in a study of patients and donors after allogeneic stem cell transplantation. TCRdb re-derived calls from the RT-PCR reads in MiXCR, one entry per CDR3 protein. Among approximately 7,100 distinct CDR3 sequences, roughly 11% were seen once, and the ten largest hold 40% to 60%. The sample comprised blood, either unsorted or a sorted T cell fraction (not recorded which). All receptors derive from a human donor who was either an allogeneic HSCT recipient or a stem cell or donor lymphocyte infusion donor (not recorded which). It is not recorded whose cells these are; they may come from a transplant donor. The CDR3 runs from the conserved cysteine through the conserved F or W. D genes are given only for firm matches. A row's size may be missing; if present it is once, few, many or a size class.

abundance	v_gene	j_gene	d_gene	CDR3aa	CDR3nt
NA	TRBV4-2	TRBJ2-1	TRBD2	CASSQVTGGLYSYEQFF	TGTGCCAGCAGCCAAGTGACGGGGGGGCTTTATTCATATGAGCAGTTCTTC
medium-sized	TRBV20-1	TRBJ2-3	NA	CSAQQGASTDTQYF	TGCAGTGCTCAACAGGGAGCTAGCACAGATACGCAGTATTTT
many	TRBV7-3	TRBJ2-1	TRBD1	CASSLDRGPSDVNEQFF	TGTGCCAGCAGCTTAGACAGGGGGCCATCAGACGTCAATGAGCAGTTCTTC
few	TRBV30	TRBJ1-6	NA	CAWTLGHKNSPLHF	TGTGCCTGGACTCTGGGACATAAGAATTCACCCCTCCACTTT
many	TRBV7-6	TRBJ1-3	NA	CASSPVGNSGNTIYF	TGTGCCAGCAGCCCAGTGGGTAACTCTGGAAACACCATATATTTT
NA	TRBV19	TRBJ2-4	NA	CASSSLYGDLAKNIQYF	TGTGCCAGCTCGTCGCTTTACGGAGATCTAGCCAAAAACATTCAGTACTTC
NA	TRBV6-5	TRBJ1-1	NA	CASRWTINTEAFF	TGTGCCAGCAGGTGGACTATAAACACTGAAGCTTTCTTT
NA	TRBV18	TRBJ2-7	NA	CASSPPGRFGELEQYF	TGTGCCAGCTCACCACCTGGTAGGTTTGGGGAGCTCGAGCAGTACTTC
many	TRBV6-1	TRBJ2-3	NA	CASSDRQGGDTQYF	TGTGCCAGCAGTGACCGACAGGGAGGAGATACGCAGTATTTT
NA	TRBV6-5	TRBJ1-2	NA	CASSPKGVYGYTF	TGTGCCAGCTCACCCAAGGGGGTCTATGGCTACACCTTC
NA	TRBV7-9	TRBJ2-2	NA	CASSQLGPPNTGELFF	TGTGCCAGCAGCCAACTAGGCCCTCCGAACACCGGGGAGCTGTTTTTT